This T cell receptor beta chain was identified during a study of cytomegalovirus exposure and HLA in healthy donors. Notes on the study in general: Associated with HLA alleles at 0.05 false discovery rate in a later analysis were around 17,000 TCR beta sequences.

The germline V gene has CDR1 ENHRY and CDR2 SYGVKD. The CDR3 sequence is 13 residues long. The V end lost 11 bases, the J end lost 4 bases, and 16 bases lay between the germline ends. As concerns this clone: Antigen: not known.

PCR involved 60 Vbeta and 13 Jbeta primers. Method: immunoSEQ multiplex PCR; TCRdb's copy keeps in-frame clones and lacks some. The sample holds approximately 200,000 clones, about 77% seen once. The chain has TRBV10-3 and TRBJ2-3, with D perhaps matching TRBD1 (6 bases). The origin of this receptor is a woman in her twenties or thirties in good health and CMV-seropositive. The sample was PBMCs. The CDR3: CASLKSGADTQYF. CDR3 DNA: TGTGCCTCTCTAAAGTCAGGGGCAGATACGCAGTATTTT.